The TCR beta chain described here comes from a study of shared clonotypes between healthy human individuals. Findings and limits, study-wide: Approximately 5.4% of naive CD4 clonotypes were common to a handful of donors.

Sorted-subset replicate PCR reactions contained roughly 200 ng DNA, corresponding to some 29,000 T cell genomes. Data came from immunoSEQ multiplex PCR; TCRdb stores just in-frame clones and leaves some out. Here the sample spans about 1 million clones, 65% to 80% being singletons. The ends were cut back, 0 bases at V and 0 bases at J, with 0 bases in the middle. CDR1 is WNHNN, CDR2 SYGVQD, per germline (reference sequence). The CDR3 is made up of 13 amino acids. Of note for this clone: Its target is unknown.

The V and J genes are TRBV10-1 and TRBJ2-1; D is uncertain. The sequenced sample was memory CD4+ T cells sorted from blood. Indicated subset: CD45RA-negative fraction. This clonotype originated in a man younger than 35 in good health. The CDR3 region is CASSESSYNEQFF. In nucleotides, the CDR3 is TGCGCCAGCAGTGAGTCCTCCTACAATGAGCAGTTCTTC.